A single sample is the source of the 20 T cell receptor beta chains below, sequenced in a study of OX40 agonist ivuxolimab in advanced cancers. Assay: immunoSEQ multiplex PCR; the TCRdb copy retains only in-frame clones and omits some. The profile shows tens of thousands of clones, about 88% of them singletons. Sample: CD4+ or CD8+ T cells sorted from blood, taken in a trial of the OX40 agonist ivuxolimab. These TCRs come from an adult with an advanced solid tumor such as melanoma, head and neck, liver or kidney cancer.

A note on this clone: Other DNA variants within this sample encode the same CDR3. V gene TRBV29-1 combines with J gene TRBJ2-2; 10 nucleotides align to TRBD2. V shed 6 bases and J 4 bases; nucleotides not matched to a gene: 20. The CDR3 totals 19 residues. The germline V gene has CDR1 SQVTM and CDR2 ANQGSEA. The DNA of the CDR3 is TGCAGCGTGCGGGGGGTGGGAGGAGCGGGAGGGCCGAGCACCGGGGAGCTGTTTTTT. Encoded protein: CSVRGVGGAGGPSTGELFF.

V is TRBV18 and J is TRBJ1-1, with D perhaps matching TRBD1 (6 bases). Germline CDR1 KGHSH, CDR2 LQKENI. V shed 4 bases and J shed 5 bases, with 14 bases lying between them. CDR3 length: 14 amino acids. This CDR3 reads CASSQGGDNTEAFF. The CDR3 nucleotides read TGTGCCAGCTCACAGGGGGGGGATAATACTGAAGCTTTCTTT.

This clone showed up just once. The chain is built from TRBV11-2 and TRBJ2-7, with D possibly TRBD1 on 6 matching bases. CDR1 is SGHAT and CDR2 is FQNNGV in the germline V gene. The V end lost 5 bases, the J end lost 3 bases, and 17 bases lay between the germline ends. The length of the CDR3 is 15 residues. CDR3 nucleotides: TGTGCCAGCAGCACCTCGGGACACACCGGCTACGAGCAGTACTTC. The encoded protein is CASSTSGHTGYEQYF.

The chain recombines TRBV7-3 with TRBJ1-1, with TRBD1 identical over 9 bases. CDR3 length equals 20 residues. The germline CDR1 and CDR2 sequences are SGHTA and FQGTGA. J was trimmed by 4 bases and V by 1 base; bases with no gene match: 19. The CDR3 loop is CASSLSPLGTGLLTGTEAFF. CDR3 nucleotide sequence: TGTGCCAGCAGCTTAAGCCCCTTGGGGACAGGGCTGTTAACGGGCACTGAAGCTTTCTTT.

This rearrangement joins TRBV5-4 to TRBJ2-5, with D tentatively TRBD1 (6 bases). CDR3 length: 17 amino acids. The germline V gene encodes CDR1 SGHNT and CDR2 YYREEE (reference sequence). Trimming took off 1 base at V and 4 bases at J, with 20 bases between the two ends. CDR3 DNA: TGTGCCAGCAGCTTGATAGGTCCAGGGGTTCCGCTAGAGACCCAGTACTTC. Its protein is CASSLIGPGVPLETQYF.

This clone was observed a handful of times. This chain uses TRBV5-1 with TRBJ2-1, with TRBD2 matching over 10 bases. V trimming: 4 bases; J trimming: 7 bases; junction bases outside the gene matches: 8. This CDR3 has 15 residues. CDR1 is SGHRS, CDR2 YFSETQ, per germline. CDR3 sequence reads: CASSTSGTSVNEQFF. The CDR3 DNA sequence: TGCGCCAGCAGCACGTCCGGGACTAGCGTGAATGAGCAGTTCTTC. Combining the CDR3 with reference TRBV5-1 and TRBJ2-1 gives the whole variable domain KAGVTQTPRYLIKTRGQQVTLSCSPISGHRSVSWYQQTPGQGLQFLFEYFSETQRNKGNFPGRFSGRQFSNSRSEMNVSTLELGDSALYLCASSTSGTSVNEQFFGPGTRLTVL.

This chain uses TRBV5-1 with TRBJ2-7, with TRBD1 matching over 7 bases. Trimming at V came to 0 bases and at J to 5 bases, leaving 5 bases not matched to a gene. The CDR3 totals 14 residues. CDR1 SGHRS and CDR2 YFSETQ come from the germline V gene. The CDR3 reads CASSLGQGSHEQYF. The CDR3 coding sequence is TGCGCCAGCAGCTTGGGACAGGGTAGCCACGAGCAGTACTTC.

The rearrangement joins TRBV28 to TRBJ1-2; D gene unclear. The V end was cut by 8 bases, the J end by 6 bases, with 16 bases between. Per germline, CDR1 MDHEN and CDR2 SYDVKM. The length of the CDR3 is 13 residues. CDR3 sequence (DNA): TGTGCCAGCGCGGGCCTTCAGCGGAATGGCTACACCTTC. This gives the protein CASAGLQRNGYTF.

The CDR3 loop reads CASSLIYEQFF. In DNA form, the CDR3 reads TGTGCCAGCAGCTTAATCTATGAGCAGTTCTTC. The rearrangement uses TRBV7-2 and TRBJ2-1; D ambiguous. Trimming removed 2 bases from V and 8 bases from J, with 4 bases in between. In germline, CDR1 is SGHTA, CDR2 FQGNSA. The CDR3 loop spans 11 amino acids.

This clone came up a few times. The J gene is TRBJ2-2, the V gene TRBV11-2; possible D gene TRBD1, 6 bases. This CDR3 is 14 amino acids long. Germline V gene lookup returns CDR1 SGHAT and CDR2 FQNNGV. Trimming cost V 5 bases and J 2 bases, with 9 bases left between them. The CDR3, as DNA: TGTGCCAGCAGCGCACAGGGTAACACCGGGGAGCTGTTTTTT. Its translation: CASSAQGNTGELFF.

This chain connects TRBV20-1 to TRBJ1-5, with D unclear. The CDR3 totals 11 residues. Trimming stripped 5 bases from V and 4 bases from J, with 6 bases between. CDR1 and CDR2 from the germline V gene are DFQATT and SNEGSKA (reference sequence). For the CDR3, the DNA is TGCAGTGCTGGCCATAATCAGCCCCAGCATTTT. Protein: CSAGHNQPQHF.

The table lists this clone with a few counts. The chain recombines TRBV9 with TRBJ2-7; D ambiguous. V dropped 1 base and J dropped 3 bases, with 5 bases sitting between them. The CDR3 sequence is 12 residues long. Looked up from germline, CDR1 is SGDLS and CDR2 is YYNGEE. The CDR3 here is CASSVTDYEQYF. Written as DNA, the CDR3 is TGTGCCAGCAGCGTAACCGACTACGAGCAGTACTTC.

This rearrangement joins TRBV27 to TRBJ1-2, with TRBD1 matching 11 bases. Germline CDR1 and CDR2: MNHEY and SMNVEV (reference sequence). This CDR3 comprises 15 residues. V gave up 5 bases and J gave up 5 bases; unmatched junction bases: 7. CDR3 sequence (DNA): TGTGCCAGCAGTCTGACCGGACAGGGGGCGTATGGCTACACCTTC. Translated, it gives CASSLTGQGAYGYTF.

The chain combines TRBV5-1 with TRBJ1-1; no clear D. The germline V gene has CDR1 SGHRS and CDR2 YFSETQ. The CDR3 contains 13 residues. Trimming took off 5 bases at V and 1 base at J, with 9 bases between the two ends. The CDR3 is CASRGIQNTEAFF. DNA for the CDR3: TGCGCCAGCAGAGGCATCCAGAACACTGAAGCTTTCTTT.

This chain joins TRBV9 and TRBJ1-3; tentatively, D is TRBD1 (5 bases). The CDR3 runs 19 residues. Trimming pared 2 bases from V and 1 base from J, leaving 22 bases between. Germline V gene lookup returns CDR1 SGDLS and CDR2 YYNGEE. Here the CDR3 DNA reads TGTGCCAGCAGCGTCCTTCCCCGGGACCCGGAGGCATCTGGAAACACCATATATTTT. It is translated as CASSVLPRDPEASGNTIYF.

The gene calls are TRBV18 and TRBJ2-1; D possibly corresponds to TRBD1 (7 bases). Germline CDR1 and CDR2: KGHSH and LQKENI. V was cut by 6 bases and J by 8 bases, with 17 bases left in between. This CDR3 has 14 residues. The CDR3 nucleotides are TGTGCCAGCTCCCAACAGGGGACTGGGGATGAGCAGTTCTTC. Protein sequence: CASSQQGTGDEQFF.

The chain has TRBV7-2 and TRBJ1-2; no reliable D call. This CDR3 has 14 amino acids. V was trimmed by 5 bases and J by 1 base, leaving 11 bases between them. In germline, CDR1 is SGHTA, CDR2 FQGNSA. CDR3: CASSPPPLNYGYTF. CDR3 DNA: TGTGCCAGCAGCCCTCCCCCCCTTAACTATGGCTACACCTTC.

This clone came up a few times. The CDR3 DNA reads as TGTGCCACCAGCAGATTAAGCGGGACGAAGGCCTACGAGCAGTACTTC. It codes for CATSRLSGTKAYEQYF. The chain employs TRBV15 and TRBJ2-7, with 7 bases fitting TRBD2. The ends lost 2 bases at V and 2 bases at J; junction bases unmatched: 9. CDR1 and CDR2 from the germline V gene are LNHNV and YYDKDF (reference sequence). This CDR3 is 16 amino acids long. The full variable domain, in which reference TRBV15 and TRBJ2-7 provide the parts outside the CDR3, is DAMVIQNPRYQVTQFGKPVTLSCSQTLNHNVMYWYQQKSSQAPKLLFHYYDKDFNNEADTPDNFQSRRPNTSFCFLDIRSPGLGDTAMYLCATSRLSGTKAYEQYFGPGTRLTVT.

The J gene is TRBJ2-7, the V gene TRBV27; TRBD1 is a possible D gene (5 bases). V lost 2 bases to trimming and J lost 6 bases, with 11 bases between them. The CDR3 runs 13 residues. The germline CDR1 and CDR2 sequences are MNHEY and SMNVEV (reference sequence). Here the CDR3 reads CASSLRGRSEQYF. The DNA for the CDR3 is TGTGCCAGCAGTTTAAGGGGCAGGAGCGAGCAGTACTTC.

The genes are TRBV2 and TRBJ2-7; a weak D match, TRBD1 (6 bases). The V gene lost 6 bases and the J gene lost 2 bases, with 14 bases spanning the gap. CDR1 and CDR2 (germline): SNHLY, FYNNEI. The CDR3 totals 14 residues. CDR3: CASRPGHQTYEQYF. CDR3 coding DNA: TGTGCCAGCAGGCCGGGACACCAGACCTACGAGCAGTACTTC.